The 18 T cell receptor beta chains listed next were all sequenced from one sample in a study of blood T cells in healthy people across ages (dated by TCRdb to the mid-2010s). Libraries were constructed by 5' RACE. Reads for this sample came from an Illumina HiSeq 2500. The second PCR ran for roughly 6 to 11 cycles and used a J-beta primer mix along with a sample-barcoded 5' primer. TCRdb reprocessed the public reads (quality trimming at Q25 with fastp, clone calling with MiXCR) and kept in-frame beta chains. Every CDR3 protein is listed once, alongside the most common genes and DNA of its rows. The sample table lists about 930,000 distinct CDR3 sequences, about 27% of them with a count of one. Of the sample, 10% is held by the ten largest clones. This same sample was also taken into another study, of T cells of mothers and their children.

The specimen sequenced was blood. The receptors shown here come from a woman aged 40 to 50 in good health.

The chain couples TRBV7-6 to TRBJ2-7; TRBD2 is a possible D gene (7 bases). Trimming took 1 base from V and 7 from J, leaving 17 bases between them. Germline values: CDR1 SGHVS, CDR2 FNYEAQ. There are 15 residues in the CDR3. The CDR3 reads CASSLGGGEFSEQYF. The CDR3 DNA reads as TGTGCCAGCAGCTTAGGGGGGGGCGAGTTCTCTGAGCAGTACTTC.

The chain is built from TRBV7-2 and TRBJ2-3; 12 bases align to TRBD2. Germline assignment: CDR1 SGHTA and CDR2 FQGNSA. Trimming cost V 3 bases and J 6 bases; bases outside gene matches: 7. The CDR3 runs 16 residues. The CDR3: CASSLRLAGARDTQYF. The CDR3 DNA is TGTGCCAGCAGCTTGCGACTAGCGGGGGCCCGGGATACGCAGTATTTT.

Notes on this clonotype: This may be a read error, as it is one base from a much larger clone. This chain joins TRBV7-9 and TRBJ2-7; D tentatively fits TRBD1 or TRBD2 (5 bases each). There are 17 residues in the CDR3. Per germline, CDR1 SEHNR and CDR2 FQNEAQ (reference sequence). In nucleotides, the CDR3 is TGTGCCAGCAGCTTAGCGGAAGGGACCGCGCTTTCCTACGAGCAGTGCTTC. It yields the protein CASSLAEGTALSYEQCF. The entire variable domain, with the rest obtained from reference TRBV7-9 and TRBJ2-7, is as follows: DTGVSQNPRHKITKRGQNVTFRCDPISEHNRLYWYRQTLGQGPEFLTYFQNEAQLEKSRLLSDRFSAERPKGSFSTLEIQRTEQGDSAMYLCASSLAEGTALSYEQCFGPGTRLTVT.

As for this clonotype: Being one base from a much bigger clone, this may be a read error. The rearrangement joins TRBV5-1 to TRBJ2-5; D possibly matches TRBD1 or TRBD2 (6 bases each). Germline CDR1 SGHRS, CDR2 YFSETQ. The CDR3 sequence is 16 residues long. Trimming cost V 3 bases and J 10 bases, with 25 bases left between them. The CDR3: CASSSEGHLGSGGQYF. In DNA form, the CDR3 reads TGCGCCAGCAGCTCGGAGGGACATCTTGGGAGTGGGGGCCAGTACTTC.

With respect to this clonotype: This may stem from a read error, because a much larger clone lies one nucleotide away. V is TRBV7-2 and J is TRBJ1-2; 10 bases fit TRBD1. This CDR3 spans 13 amino acids. Germline CDR1 reads SGHTA; CDR2 reads FQGNSA. CDR3 sequence (DNA): TGTGCCGGCAGCGCGGACAGGGGGTCGGGCTACACCTTC. This translates into CAGSADRGSGYTF.

The chain uses TRBV7-3 and TRBJ2-1, with D tentatively TRBD2 (6 bases). Germline V CDR1 and CDR2: SGHTA, FQGTGA. This CDR3 spans 17 amino acids. V was cut by 4 bases and J by 2 bases, with 18 bases left in between. The CDR3 DNA is TGTGCCAGCAGCTCACGGGGGAGGCCCCCCCCCTACAATGAGCAGTTCTTC. Its translation is CASSSRGRPPPYNEQFF.

Of note for this clonotype: Given a much more abundant clone one base away, this may be a read error. Lacking the conserved final phenylalanine or tryptophan, this CDR3 likely reflects a read error. J is TRBJ2-5 and V is TRBV28, with D possibly matching TRBD2 (7 bases). The J call could be wrong; TRBJ2-7 is a better fit for the DNA end. CDR1 and CDR2 (germline): MDHEN, SYDVKM. The CDR3 extends over 15 amino acids. The CDR3 sequence is CASSLRGAYSYEQYC. DNA of the CDR3: TGTGCCAGCAGTTTACGGGGGGCCTACTCCTACGAGCAGTACTGC.

At least ten counts were recorded for this clonotype. This sequence joins TRBV6-2 or TRBV6-3 and TRBJ2-7; 12 bases map to TRBD1. J gave up 3 bases and V 6 bases, and 6 bases lay outside the gene matches. The CDR3 runs 15 residues. CDR1 is MNHEY and CDR2 is SVGEGT in the germline V gene. The DNA for the CDR3 is TGTGCCAGCAGCCTCCGGGACAGGGGGCACTACGAGCAGTACTTC. Translating it yields CASSLRDRGHYEQYF.

The table lists this clonotype with many counts. The rearrangement links TRBV7-2 to TRBJ2-3, with D possibly matching TRBD1 (5 bases). Between the trimmed V and J ends, which lost 6 bases and 5 bases, there was a span of 18 bases. The CDR3 sequence is 15 residues long. CDR1 and CDR2 from the germline V gene are SGHTA and FQGNSA. CDR3 nucleotide sequence: TGTGCCAGCAGGCAAGAGCCTATAACAGGAGATACGCAGTATTTT. This gives the protein CASRQEPITGDTQYF.

This clonotype was picked up a small number of times. This sequence joins TRBV2 and TRBJ2-3; no clear D. The V and J ends lost 10 bases and 0 bases respectively, with 14 bases between them. Germline loops: CDR1 SNHLY, CDR2 FYNNEI. This CDR3 spans 14 amino acids. Here the CDR3 DNA reads TGTGCCATCCCGGAGAGGCCTAGCACAGATACGCAGTATTTT. Its protein product is CAIPERPSTDTQYF.

This clonotype was observed many times. In DNA form, the CDR3 reads TGTGCCAGCAGCTTAGCAGAACCCTCCTACGAGCAGTACTTC. It encodes CASSLAEPSYEQYF. The chain employs TRBV7-9 and TRBJ2-7, with D unresolved. The CDR3 consists of 14 residues. V lost 0 bases, J lost 0 bases, and 6 bases lay in between. CDR1 is SEHNR and CDR2 is FQNEAQ in the germline V gene (reference sequence).

There are many counts of this clonotype. The rearrangement links TRBV29-1 to TRBJ2-7; 10 bases map to TRBD1. This CDR3 comprises 13 residues. V was clipped by 3 bases and J by 7 bases; unmatched bases: 6. Looked up from germline, CDR1 is SQVTM and CDR2 is ANQGSEA. The CDR3: CSVEDRGDSEQYF. The CDR3 bases are TGCAGCGTTGAGGACAGGGGGGATTCTGAGCAGTACTTC.

The chain joins TRBV5-1 to TRBJ2-7, with D unclear. The CDR3 is 14 residues long. V lost 0 bases, J lost 4 bases, and 11 bases lay in between. Germline CDR1 and CDR2: SGHRS and YFSETQ. CDR3 protein: CASSLEWEGYEQYF. The CDR3 coding sequence is TGCGCCAGCAGCTTGGAATGGGAAGGTTACGAGCAGTACTTC.

This clonotype has a count of ten or more. The V gene is TRBV3-1, the J gene TRBJ1-2, with 10 bases identical to TRBD1. Germline-derived CDR1 and CDR2 are LGHDT and YNNKEL (reference sequence). CDR3 length: 13 residues. Trimming took 8 bases from V and 4 from J; bases not matched to a gene: 4. The CDR3 is CASGRQGAYGYTF. The DNA of the CDR3 is TGTGCCAGCGGAAGACAGGGGGCCTATGGCTACACCTTC.

This clonotype was seen ten or more times. The chain couples TRBV9 to TRBJ2-1; TRBD2 matches at 12 bases. CDR3 size: 16 residues. V trimming: 2 bases; J trimming: 4 bases; junction bases outside the gene matches: 4. Germline assignment: CDR1 SGDLS and CDR2 YYNGEE. CDR3 bases: TGTGCCAGCAGCGTCGGAACTAGCGGGGGGTACAATGAGCAGTTCTTC. This codes for CASSVGTSGGYNEQFF. Filled out from reference TRBV9 and TRBJ2-1, the complete variable domain reads DSGVTQTPKHLITATGQRVTLRCSPRSGDLSVYWYQQSLDQGLQFLIQYYNGEERAKGNILERFSAQQFPDLHSELNLSSLELGDSALYFCASSVGTSGGYNEQFFGPGTRLTVL.

The chain uses TRBV6-1 and TRBJ2-3, with TRBD1 matching over 7 bases. The CDR3 loop spans 16 amino acids. Trimming took 1 base from V and 8 from J; bases not matched to a gene: 12. Germline CDR1 is MNHNS and CDR2 is SASEGT. CDR3: CASSEGGRSRGRTQYF. In DNA, the CDR3 is TGTGCCAGCAGTGAAGGCGGCCGGTCGAGGGGGCGTACGCAGTATTTT.

This clonotype showed up just a few times. This rearrangement joins TRBV20-1 to TRBJ2-1, with 11 bases that match TRBD1. The germline V gene encodes CDR1 DFQATT and CDR2 SNEGSKA (reference sequence). V was clipped by 6 bases and J by 7 bases; unmatched bases: 11. The CDR3 sequence is 15 residues long. The CDR3 bases are TGCAGTGCATCCGGGCCGGGACAGGGGGGAAATGAGCAGTTCTTC. Translation: CSASGPGQGGNEQFF.

In the case of this clonotype: At one boundary the junction diverges from the germline segment, which might be a read error. The chain has TRBV7-3 and TRBJ2-7, with 7 nucleotides matching TRBD2. The CDR3 contains 15 residues. Germline values: CDR1 SGHTA, CDR2 FQGTGA. The CDR3 nucleotides read TGTGCCAGCAGCCTTTATGGCGGGAGCTCCTACGAGCGGTACTTC. Its translation: CASSLYGGSSYERYF.